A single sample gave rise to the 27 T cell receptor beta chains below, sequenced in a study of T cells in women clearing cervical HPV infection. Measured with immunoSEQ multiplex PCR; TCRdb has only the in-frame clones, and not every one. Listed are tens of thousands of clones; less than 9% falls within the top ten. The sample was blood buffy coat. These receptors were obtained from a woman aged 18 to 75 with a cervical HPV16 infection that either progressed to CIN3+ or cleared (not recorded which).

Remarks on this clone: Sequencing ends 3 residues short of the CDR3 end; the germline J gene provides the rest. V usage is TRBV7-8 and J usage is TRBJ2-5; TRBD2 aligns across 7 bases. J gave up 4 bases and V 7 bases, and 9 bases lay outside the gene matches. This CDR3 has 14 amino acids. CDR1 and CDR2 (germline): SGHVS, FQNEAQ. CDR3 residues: CASKEAGVGETQYF. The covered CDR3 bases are TGTGCCAGCAAAGAGGCGGGGGTCGGAGAGACC. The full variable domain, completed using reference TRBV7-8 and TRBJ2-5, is GAGVSQSPRYKVAKRGQDVALRCDPISGHVSLFWYQQALGQGPEFLTYFQNEAQLDKSGLPSDRFFAERPEGSVSTLKIQRTQQEDSAVYLCASKEAGVGETQYFGPGTRLLVL.

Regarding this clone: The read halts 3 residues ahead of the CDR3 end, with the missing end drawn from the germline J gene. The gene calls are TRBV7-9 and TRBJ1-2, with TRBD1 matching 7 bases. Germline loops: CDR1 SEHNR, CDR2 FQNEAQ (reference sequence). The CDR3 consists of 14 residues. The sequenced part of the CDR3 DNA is TGTGCCAGCAGCTTAGAAGGGGGCCGGTACGAC. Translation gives CASSLEGGRYD. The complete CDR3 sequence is CASSLEGGRYDYTF. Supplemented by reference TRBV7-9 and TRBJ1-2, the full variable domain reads DTGVSQNPRHKITKRGQNVTFRCDPISEHNRLYWYRQTLGQGPEFLTYFQNEAQLEKSRLLSDRFSAERPKGSFSTLEIQRTEQGDSAMYLCASSLEGGRYDYTFGSGTRLTVV.

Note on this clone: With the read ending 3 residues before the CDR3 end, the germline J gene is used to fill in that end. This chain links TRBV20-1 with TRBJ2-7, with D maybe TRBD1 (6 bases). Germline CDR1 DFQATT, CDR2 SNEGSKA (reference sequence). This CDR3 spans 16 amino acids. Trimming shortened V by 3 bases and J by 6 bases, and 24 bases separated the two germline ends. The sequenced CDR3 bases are TGCAGTGCTAGCGACCCTTGGGCAGGGGATCTCGCCGAG. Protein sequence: CSASDPWAGDLAE. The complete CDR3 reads CSASDPWAGDLAEQYF.

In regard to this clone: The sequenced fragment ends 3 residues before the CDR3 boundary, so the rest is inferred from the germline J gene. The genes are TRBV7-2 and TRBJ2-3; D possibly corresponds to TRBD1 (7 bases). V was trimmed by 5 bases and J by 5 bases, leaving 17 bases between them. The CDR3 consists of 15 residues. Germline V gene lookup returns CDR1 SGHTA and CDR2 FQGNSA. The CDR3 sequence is CASSLEGAKGDTQYF. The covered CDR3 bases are TGTGCCAGCAGCCTGGAGGGGGCGAAGGGAGATACG.

CDR3 amino acids: CASKVAGYYGYTF. The sequenced part of the CDR3 DNA is TGTGCCAGCAAAGTCGCAGGGTACTATGGC. This chain connects TRBV2 to TRBJ1-2; TRBD1 is a possible D gene (5 bases). The CDR3 end lies 3 residues beyond the end of the read and is filled in from the germline J gene. This CDR3 region has 13 residues. V lost 7 bases and J lost 3, with 12 bases in between. The germline CDR1 and CDR2 sequences are SNHLY and FYNNEI. Filled out from reference TRBV2 and TRBJ1-2, the complete variable domain reads EPEVTQTPSHQVTQMGQEVILRCVPISNHLYFYWYRQILGQKVEFLVSFYNNEISEKSEIFDDQFSVERPDGSNFTLKIRSTKLEDSAMYFCASKVAGYYGYTFGSGTRLTVV.

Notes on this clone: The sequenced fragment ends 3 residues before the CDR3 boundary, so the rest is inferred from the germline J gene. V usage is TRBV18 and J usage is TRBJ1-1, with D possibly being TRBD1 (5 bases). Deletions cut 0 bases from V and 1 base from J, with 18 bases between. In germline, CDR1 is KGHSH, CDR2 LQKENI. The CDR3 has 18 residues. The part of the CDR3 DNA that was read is TGTGCCAGCTCACCACCGGGGCGACCAGGGTCCCAGAACACTGAA. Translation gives CASSPPGRPGSQNTE. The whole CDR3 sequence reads CASSPPGRPGSQNTEAFF.

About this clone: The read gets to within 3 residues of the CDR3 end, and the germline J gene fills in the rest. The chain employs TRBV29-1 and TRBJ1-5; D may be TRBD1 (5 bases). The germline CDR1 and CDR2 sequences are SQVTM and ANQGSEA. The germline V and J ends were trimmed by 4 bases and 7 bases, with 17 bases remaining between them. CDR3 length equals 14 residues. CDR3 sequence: CSVGVSAGSQPQHF. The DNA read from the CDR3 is TGCAGCGTTGGGGTTTCGGCAGGGAGCCAGCCC.

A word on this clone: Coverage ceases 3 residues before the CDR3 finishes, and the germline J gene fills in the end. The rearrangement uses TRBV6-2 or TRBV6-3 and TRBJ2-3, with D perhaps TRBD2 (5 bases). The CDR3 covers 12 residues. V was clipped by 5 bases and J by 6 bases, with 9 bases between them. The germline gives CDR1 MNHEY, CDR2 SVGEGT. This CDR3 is CASSHGVDTQYF. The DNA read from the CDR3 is TGTGCCAGCAGTCACGGGGTGGATACG.

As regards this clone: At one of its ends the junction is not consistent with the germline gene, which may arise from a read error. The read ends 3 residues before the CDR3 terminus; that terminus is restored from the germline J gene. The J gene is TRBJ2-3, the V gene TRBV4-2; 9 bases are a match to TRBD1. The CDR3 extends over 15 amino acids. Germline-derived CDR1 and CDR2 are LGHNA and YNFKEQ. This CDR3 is CASSQTGGRGDTQYF. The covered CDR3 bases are TGCGCCAGCAGCCAGACAGGGGGGAGGGGAGATACG.

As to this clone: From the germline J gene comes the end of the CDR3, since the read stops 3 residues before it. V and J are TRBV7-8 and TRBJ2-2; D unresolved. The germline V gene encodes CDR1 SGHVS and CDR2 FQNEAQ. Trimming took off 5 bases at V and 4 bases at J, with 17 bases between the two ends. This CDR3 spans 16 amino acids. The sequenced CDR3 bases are TGTGCCAGCAGCAGCTTGATTGGTTTCTCCACCGGGGAG. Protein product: CASSSLIGFSTGE. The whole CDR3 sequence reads CASSSLIGFSTGELFF.

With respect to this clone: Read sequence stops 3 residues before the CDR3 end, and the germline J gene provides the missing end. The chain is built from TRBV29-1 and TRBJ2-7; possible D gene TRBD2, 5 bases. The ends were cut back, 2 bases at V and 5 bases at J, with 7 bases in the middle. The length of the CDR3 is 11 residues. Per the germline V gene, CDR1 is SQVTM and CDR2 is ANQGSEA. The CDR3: CSVERGNEQYF. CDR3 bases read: TGCAGCGTTGAACGGGGAAACGAG.

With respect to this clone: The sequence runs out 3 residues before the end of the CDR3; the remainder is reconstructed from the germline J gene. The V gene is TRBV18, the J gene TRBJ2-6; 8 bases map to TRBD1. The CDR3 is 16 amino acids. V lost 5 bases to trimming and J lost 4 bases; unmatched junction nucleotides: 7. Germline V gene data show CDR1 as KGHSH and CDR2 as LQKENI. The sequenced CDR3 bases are TGTGCCAGCTCAAAACCAGGGGGCAGCGGGGCCAACGTC. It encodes CASSKPGGSGANV. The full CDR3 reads CASSKPGGSGANVLTF. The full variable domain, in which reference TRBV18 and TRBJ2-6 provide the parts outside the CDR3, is NAGVMQNPRHLVRRRGQEARLRCSPMKGHSHVYWYRQLPEEGLKFMVYLQKENIIDESGMPKERFSAEFPKEGPSILRIQQVVRGDSAAYFCASSKPGGSGANVLTFGAGSRLTVL.

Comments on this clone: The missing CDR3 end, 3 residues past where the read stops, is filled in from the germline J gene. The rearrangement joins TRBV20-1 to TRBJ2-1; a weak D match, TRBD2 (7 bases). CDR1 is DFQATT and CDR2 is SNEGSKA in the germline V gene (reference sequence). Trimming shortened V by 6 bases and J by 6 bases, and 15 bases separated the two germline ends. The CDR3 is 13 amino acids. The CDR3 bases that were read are TGCAGTGCAGGACGGGGGGCGGGCAATGAG. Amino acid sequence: CSAGRGAGNE. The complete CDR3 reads CSAGRGAGNEQFF.

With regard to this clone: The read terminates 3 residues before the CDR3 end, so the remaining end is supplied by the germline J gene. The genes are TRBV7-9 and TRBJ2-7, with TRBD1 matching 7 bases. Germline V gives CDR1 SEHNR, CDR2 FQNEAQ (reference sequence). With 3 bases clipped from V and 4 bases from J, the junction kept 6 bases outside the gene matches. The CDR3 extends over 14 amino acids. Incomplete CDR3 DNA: TGTGCCAGCAGCTTTACCGGGACAGCTTACGAG. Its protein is CASSFTGTAYE. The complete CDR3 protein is CASSFTGTAYEQYF. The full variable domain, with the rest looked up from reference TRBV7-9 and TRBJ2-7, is DTGVSQNPRHKITKRGQNVTFRCDPISEHNRLYWYRQTLGQGPEFLTYFQNEAQLEKSRLLSDRFSAERPKGSFSTLEIQRTEQGDSAMYLCASSFTGTAYEQYFGPGTRLTVT.

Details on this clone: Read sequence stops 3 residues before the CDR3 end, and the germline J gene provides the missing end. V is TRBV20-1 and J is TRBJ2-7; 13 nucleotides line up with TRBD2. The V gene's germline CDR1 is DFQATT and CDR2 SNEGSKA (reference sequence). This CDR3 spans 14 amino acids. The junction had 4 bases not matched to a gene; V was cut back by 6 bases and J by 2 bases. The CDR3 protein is CSALGLAGTYEQYF. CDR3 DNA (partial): TGCAGTGCCCTGGGACTAGCGGGGACCTACGAG.

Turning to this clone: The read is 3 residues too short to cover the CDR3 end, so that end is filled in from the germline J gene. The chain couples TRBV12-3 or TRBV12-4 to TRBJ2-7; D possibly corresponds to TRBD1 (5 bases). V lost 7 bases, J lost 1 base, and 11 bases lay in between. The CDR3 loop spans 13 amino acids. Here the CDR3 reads CASKKGPSYEQYF. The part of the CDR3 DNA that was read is TGTGCCAGCAAAAAGGGGCCTTCCTACGAG.

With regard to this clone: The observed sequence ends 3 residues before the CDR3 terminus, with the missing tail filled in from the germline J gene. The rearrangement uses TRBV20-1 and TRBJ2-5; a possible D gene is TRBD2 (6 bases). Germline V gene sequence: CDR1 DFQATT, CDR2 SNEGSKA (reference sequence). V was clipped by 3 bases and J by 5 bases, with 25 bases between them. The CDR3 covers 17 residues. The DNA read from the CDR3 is TGCAGTGCTAGTGAAAAGTTAGCGGTCGGGCGGTTGGAGACC. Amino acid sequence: CSASEKLAVGRLET. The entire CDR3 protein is CSASEKLAVGRLETQYF.

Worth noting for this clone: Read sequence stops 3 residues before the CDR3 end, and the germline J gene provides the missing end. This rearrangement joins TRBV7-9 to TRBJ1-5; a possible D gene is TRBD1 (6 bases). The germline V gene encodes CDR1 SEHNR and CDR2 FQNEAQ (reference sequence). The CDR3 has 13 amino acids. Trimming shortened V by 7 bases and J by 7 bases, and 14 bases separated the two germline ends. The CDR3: CASNQDSIQPQHF. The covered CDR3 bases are TGTGCCAGCAACCAGGACAGTATCCAGCCC.

The CDR3 reads CASSPLTGGNSPLHF. Incomplete CDR3 DNA: TGTGCCAGCTCACCCCTGACAGGGGGTAATTCACCC. This chain uses TRBV18 with TRBJ1-6; 9 bases align to TRBD1. The CDR3 extends 3 residues past the end of the read, so its final part is completed from the germline J gene. The CDR3 length is 15 residues. CDR1 is KGHSH and CDR2 is LQKENI in the germline V gene. V trimming: 3 bases; J trimming: 6 bases; junction bases outside the gene matches: 3.

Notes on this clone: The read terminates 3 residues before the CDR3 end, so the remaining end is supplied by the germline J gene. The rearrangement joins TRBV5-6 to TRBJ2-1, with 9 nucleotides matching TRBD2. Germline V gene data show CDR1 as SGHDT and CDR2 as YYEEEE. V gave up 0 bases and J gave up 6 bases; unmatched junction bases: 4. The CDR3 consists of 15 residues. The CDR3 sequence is CASSLGLAGSNEQFF. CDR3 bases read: TGTGCCAGCAGCTTGGGGCTAGCGGGGAGCAATGAG.

CDR3 bases read: TGTGCCAGCTCACCAGGACGGGGACTTCTAACC. It codes for CASSPGRGLLT. The CDR3 reads in full as CASSPGRGLLTQYF. The chain links TRBV18 to TRBJ2-5, with D possibly being TRBD2 (6 bases). The read is 3 residues too short to cover the CDR3 end, so that end is filled in from the germline J gene. The germline V gene encodes CDR1 KGHSH and CDR2 LQKENI. This CDR3 contains 14 residues.

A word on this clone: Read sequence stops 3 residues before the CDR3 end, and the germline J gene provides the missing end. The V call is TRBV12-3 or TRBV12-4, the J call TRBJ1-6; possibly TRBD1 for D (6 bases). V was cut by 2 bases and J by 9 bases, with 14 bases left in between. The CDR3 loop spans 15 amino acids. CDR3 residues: CASSLLGGHSSPLHF. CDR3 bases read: TGTGCCAGCAGTTTACTAGGGGGTCATAGTTCACCC.

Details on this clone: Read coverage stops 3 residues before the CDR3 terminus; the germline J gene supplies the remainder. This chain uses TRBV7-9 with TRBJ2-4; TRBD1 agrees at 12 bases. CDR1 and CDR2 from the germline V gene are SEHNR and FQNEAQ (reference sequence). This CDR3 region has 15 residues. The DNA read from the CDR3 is TGTGCCAGCAGCCTGGGACAGGGGGCAAGGAATGGT. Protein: CASSLGQGARNG. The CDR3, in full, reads CASSLGQGARNGQYF.

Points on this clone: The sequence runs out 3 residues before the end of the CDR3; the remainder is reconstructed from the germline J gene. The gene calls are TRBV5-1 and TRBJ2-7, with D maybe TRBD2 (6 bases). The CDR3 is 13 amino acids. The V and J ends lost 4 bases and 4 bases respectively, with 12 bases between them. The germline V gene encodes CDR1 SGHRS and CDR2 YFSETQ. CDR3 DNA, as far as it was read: TGCGCCAGCAGCCCAATAGCGGCTTACGAG. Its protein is CASSPIAAYE. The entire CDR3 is CASSPIAAYEQYF.

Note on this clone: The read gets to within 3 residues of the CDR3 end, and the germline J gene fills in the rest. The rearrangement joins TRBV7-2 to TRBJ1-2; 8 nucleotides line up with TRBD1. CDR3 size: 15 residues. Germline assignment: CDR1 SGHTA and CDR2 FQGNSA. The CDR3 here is CASSLYHQGAYDYTF. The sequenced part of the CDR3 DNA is TGTGCCAGCAGCCTTTACCATCAGGGGGCTTACGAC.

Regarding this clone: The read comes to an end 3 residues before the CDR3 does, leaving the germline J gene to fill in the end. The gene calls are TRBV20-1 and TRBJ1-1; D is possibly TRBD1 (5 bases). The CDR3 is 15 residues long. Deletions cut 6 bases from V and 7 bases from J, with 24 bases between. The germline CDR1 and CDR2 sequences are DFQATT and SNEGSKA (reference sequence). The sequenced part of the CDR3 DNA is TGCAGTGCCTTGAACCCCACTGCAGGGTACGGTGAA. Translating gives CSALNPTAGYGE. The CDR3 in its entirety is CSALNPTAGYGEAFF.

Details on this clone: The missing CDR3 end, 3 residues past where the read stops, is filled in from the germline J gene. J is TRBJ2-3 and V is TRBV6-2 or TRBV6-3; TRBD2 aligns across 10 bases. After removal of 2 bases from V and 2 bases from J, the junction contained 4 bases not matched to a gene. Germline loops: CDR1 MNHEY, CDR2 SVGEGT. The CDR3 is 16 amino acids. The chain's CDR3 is CASSYGSGGYTDTQYF. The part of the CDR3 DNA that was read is TGTGCCAGCAGTTACGGTAGCGGGGGGTACACAGATACG.